This TCR beta chain was identified in a study of HIV-infected children after antiretroviral therapy interruption. Study at large: In continuous treatment, analyzed samples were from weeks 0, 48 and 150.

About this clonotype itself: No antigen is known for it.

Findings of the study overall: Naive CD4+ CDR3 sharing between time points fell after interruption began.

Noted treatment: PENTA 11 planned treatment interruption arm or continuous ART arm. The TCR library was built from RNA with a 3' RACE protocol and unique molecular identifiers. TCRdb ran MiXCR on the 3' RACE reads and lists one entry per CDR3 protein. Of tens of thousands of distinct CDR3 sequences in the sample, 4.3% are singletons; the top ten hold 0.6% to 0.85%. Trimming removed 5 bases from V and 5 bases from J; junction bases left unmatched: 8. Germline-derived CDR1 and CDR2 are SGHTA and FQGNSA. CDR3 length: 14 amino acids. This chain connects TRBV7-2 to TRBJ1-2; 7 nucleotides match TRBD1. Sequences were derived from CD45RA+ CD4+ T cells from PBMCs, pooled from several time points, sampled from a donor given antiretroviral therapy, either interrupted or continuous. Stated subset: naive CD4+ CD45RA+ CD45RO- T cells. The TCR sequence derives from a pool of human donors with HIV. The CDR3 nucleotides read TGTGCCAGCAGCCCTGTGACAGGGTCATATGGCTACACCTTC. This codes for CASSPVTGSYGYTF.